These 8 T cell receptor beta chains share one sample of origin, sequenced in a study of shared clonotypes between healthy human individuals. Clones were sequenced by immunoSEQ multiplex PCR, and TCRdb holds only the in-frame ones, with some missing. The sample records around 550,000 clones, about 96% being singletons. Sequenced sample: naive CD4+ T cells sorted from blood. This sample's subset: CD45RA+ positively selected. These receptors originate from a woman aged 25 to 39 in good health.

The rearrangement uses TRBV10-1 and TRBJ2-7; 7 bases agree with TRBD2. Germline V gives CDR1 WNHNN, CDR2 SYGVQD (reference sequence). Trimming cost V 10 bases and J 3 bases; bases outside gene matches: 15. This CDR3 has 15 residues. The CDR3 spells CATPGGRESHYEQYF. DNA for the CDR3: TGCGCCACCCCTGGAGGGCGGGAGAGTCACTACGAGCAGTACTTC.

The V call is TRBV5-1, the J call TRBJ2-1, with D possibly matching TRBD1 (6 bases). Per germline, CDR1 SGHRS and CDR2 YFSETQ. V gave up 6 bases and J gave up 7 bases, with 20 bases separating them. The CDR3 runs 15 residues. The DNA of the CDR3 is TGCGCCAGCACCGCTACAGGGTTCACGCTGAATGAGCAGTTCTTC. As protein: CASTATGFTLNEQFF. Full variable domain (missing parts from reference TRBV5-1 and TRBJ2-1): KAGVTQTPRYLIKTRGQQVTLSCSPISGHRSVSWYQQTPGQGLQFLFEYFSETQRNKGNFPGRFSGRQFSNSRSEMNVSTLELGDSALYLCASTATGFTLNEQFFGPGTRLTVL.

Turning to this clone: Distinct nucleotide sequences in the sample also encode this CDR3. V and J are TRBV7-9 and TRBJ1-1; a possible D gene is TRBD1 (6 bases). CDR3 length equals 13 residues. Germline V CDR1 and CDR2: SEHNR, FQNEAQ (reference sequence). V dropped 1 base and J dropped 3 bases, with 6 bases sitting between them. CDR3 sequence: CASSLEGDTEAFF. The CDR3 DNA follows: TGTGCCAGCAGCTTAGAGGGGGACACTGAAGCTTTCTTT.

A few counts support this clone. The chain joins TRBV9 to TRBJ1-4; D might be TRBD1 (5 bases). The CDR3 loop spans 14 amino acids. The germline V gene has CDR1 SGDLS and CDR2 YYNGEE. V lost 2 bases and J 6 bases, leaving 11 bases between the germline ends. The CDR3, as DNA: TGTGCCAGCAGCGTGGGGACTCTTGATGAAAAACTGTTTTTT. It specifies CASSVGTLDEKLFF.

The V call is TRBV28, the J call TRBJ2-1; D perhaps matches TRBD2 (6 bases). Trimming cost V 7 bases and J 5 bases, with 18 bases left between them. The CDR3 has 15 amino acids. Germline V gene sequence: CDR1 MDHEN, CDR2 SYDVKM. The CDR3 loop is CASTAPGTQNNEQFF. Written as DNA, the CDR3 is TGTGCCAGCACCGCCCCCGGGACTCAAAACAATGAGCAGTTCTTC. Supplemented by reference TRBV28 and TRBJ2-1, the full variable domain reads DVKVTQSSRYLVKRTGEKVFLECVQDMDHENMFWYRQDPGLGLRLIYFSYDVKMKEKGDIPEGYSVSREKKERFSLILESASTNQTSMYLCASTAPGTQNNEQFFGPGTRLTVL.

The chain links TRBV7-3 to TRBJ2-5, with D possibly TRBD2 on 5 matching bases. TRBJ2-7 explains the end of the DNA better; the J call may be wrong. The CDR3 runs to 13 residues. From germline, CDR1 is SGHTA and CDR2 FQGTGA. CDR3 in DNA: TGTGCCAGCAGCCCCACCGGACTTAGCGAGCAGTACTTC. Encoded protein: CASSPTGLSEQYF.

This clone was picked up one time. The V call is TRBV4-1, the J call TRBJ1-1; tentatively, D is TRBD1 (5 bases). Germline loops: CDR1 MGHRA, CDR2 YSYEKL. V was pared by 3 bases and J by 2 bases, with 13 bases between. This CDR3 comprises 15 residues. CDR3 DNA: TGCGCCAGCAGCCAGCCTTTTAGGGGTAACACTGAAGCTTTCTTT. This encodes CASSQPFRGNTEAFF.

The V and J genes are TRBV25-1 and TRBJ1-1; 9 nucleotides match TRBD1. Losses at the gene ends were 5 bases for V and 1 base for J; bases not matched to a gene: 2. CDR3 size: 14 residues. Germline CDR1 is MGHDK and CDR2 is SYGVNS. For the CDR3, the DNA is TGTGCCAGCAGTTCGGGACAGGGGAACACTGAAGCTTTCTTT. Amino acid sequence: CASSSGQGNTEAFF. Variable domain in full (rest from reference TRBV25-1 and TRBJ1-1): EADIYQTPRYLVIGTGKKITLECSQTMGHDKMYWYQQDPGMELHLIHYSYGVNSTEKGDLSSESTVSRIRTEHFPLTLESARPSHTSQYLCASSSGQGNTEAFFGQGTRLTVV.